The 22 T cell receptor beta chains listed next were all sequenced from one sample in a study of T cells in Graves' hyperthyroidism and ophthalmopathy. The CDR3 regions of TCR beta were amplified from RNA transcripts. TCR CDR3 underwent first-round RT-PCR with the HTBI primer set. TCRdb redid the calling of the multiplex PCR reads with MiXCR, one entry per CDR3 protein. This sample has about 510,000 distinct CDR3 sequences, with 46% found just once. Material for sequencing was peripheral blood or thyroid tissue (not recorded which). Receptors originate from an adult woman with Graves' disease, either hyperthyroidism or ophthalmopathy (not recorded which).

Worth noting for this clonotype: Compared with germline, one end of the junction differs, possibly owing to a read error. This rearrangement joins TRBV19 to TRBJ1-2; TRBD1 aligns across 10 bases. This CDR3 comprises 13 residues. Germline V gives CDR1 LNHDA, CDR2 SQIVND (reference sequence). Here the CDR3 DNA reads TGTGCCTCCACGACAGGGGGCCGCTATGGCTACGCCTTC. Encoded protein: CASTTGGRYGYAF.

CDR3: CASSETGPGETQYF. In DNA form, the CDR3 reads TGCGCCAGCAGTGAGACAGGCCCGGGGGAGACCCAGTACTTC. This rearrangement joins TRBV10-2 to TRBJ2-5, with D perhaps TRBD1 or TRBD2 (5 bases each). CDR3 length: 14 residues. Per germline, CDR1 WSHSY and CDR2 SAAADI. The V gene lost 2 bases and the J gene lost 5 bases, with 12 bases spanning the gap.

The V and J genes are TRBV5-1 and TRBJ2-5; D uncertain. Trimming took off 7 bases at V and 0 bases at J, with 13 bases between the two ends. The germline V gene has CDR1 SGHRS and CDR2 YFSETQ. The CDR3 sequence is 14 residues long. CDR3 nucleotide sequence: TGCGCCAGCCCAGCGTCCAAGTACCAAGAGACCCAGTACTTC. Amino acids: CASPASKYQETQYF.

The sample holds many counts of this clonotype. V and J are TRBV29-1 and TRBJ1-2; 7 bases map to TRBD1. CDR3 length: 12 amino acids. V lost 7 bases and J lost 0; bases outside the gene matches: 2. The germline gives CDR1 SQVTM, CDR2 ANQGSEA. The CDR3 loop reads CSAGQANYGYTF. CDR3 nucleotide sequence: TGCAGCGCCGGACAGGCTAACTATGGCTACACCTTC.

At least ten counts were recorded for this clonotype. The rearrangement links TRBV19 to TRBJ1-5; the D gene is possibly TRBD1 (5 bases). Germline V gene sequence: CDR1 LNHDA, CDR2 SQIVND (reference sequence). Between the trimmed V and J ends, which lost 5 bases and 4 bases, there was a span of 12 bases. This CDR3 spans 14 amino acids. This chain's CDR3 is CASSSGQKNQPQHF. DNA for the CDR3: TGTGCCAGTAGTTCGGGGCAGAAGAATCAGCCCCAGCATTTT. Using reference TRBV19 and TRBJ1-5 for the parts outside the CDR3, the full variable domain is DGGITQSPKYLFRKEGQNVTLSCEQNLNHDAMYWYRQDPGQGLRLIYYSQIVNDFQKGDIAEGYSVSREKKESFPLTVTSAQKNPTAFYLCASSSGQKNQPQHFGDGTRLSIL.

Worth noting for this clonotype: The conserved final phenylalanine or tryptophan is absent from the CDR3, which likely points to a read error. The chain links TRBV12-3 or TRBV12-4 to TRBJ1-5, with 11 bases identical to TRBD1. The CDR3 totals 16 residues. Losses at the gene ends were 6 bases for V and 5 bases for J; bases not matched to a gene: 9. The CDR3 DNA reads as TGTGCCAGCAGAAGACAGGGGACAGGGGGGGATCAGCCCCAGCATCTT. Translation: CASRRQGTGGDQPQHL.

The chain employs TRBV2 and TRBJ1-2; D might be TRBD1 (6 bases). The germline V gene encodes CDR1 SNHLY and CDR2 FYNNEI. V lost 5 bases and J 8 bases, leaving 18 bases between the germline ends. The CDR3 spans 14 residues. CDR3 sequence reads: CASSLRRQAKGYTF. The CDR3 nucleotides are TGTGCCAGCAGTTTACGCCGACAGGCTAAGGGCTACACCTTC.

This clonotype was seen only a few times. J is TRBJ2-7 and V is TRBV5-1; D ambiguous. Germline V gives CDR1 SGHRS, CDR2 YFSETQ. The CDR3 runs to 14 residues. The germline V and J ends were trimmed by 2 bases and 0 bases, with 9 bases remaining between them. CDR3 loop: CASSFRAGSYEQYF. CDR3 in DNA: TGCGCCAGCAGCTTTAGGGCAGGCTCCTACGAGCAGTACTTC.

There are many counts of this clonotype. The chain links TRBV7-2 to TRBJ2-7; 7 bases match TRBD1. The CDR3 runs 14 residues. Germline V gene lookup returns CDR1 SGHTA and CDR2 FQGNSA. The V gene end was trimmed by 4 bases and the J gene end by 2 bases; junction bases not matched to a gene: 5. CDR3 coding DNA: TGTGCCAGCAGCTCCTTGGACAGGACCTACGAGCAGTACTTC. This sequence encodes CASSSLDRTYEQYF. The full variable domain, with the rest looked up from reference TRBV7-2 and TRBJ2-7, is GAGVSQSPSNKVTEKGKDVELRCDPISGHTALYWYRQSLGQGLEFLIYFQGNSAPDKSGLPSDRFSAERTGGSVSTLTIQRTQQEDSAVYLCASSSLDRTYEQYFGPGTRLTVT.

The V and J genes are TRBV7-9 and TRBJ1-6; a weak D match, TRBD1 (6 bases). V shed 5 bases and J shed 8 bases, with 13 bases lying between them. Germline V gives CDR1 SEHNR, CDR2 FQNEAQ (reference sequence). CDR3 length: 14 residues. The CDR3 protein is CASSPVRGHSPLHF. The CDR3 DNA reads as TGTGCCAGCAGCCCTGTCAGGGGCCATTCACCCCTCCACTTT.

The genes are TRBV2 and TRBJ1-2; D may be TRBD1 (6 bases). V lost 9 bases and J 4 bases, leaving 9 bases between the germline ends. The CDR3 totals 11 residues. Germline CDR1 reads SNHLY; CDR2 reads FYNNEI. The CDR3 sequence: CASGGLYGYTF. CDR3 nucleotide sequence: TGTGCCAGTGGGGGCCTCTATGGCTACACCTTC.

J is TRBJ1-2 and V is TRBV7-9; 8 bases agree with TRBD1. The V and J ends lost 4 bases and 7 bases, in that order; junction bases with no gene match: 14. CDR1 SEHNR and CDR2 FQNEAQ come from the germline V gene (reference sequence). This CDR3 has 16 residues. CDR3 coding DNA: TGTGCCAGCAGCTACCTGGGTTCGGGACAGGCGACTGGCTACACCTTC. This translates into CASSYLGSGQATGYTF.

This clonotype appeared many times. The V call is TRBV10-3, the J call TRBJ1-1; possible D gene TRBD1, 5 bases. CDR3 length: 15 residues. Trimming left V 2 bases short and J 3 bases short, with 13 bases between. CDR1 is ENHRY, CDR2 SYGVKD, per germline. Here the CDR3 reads CAISEGTGWDTEAFF. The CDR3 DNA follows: TGTGCCATCAGTGAGGGGACCGGATGGGACACTGAAGCTTTCTTT.

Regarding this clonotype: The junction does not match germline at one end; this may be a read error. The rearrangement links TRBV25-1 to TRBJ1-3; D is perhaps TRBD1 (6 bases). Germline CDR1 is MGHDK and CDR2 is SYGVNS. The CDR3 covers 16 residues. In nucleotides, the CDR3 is TGTGCCAGCAACAGCAGGGGTAGAATCTCTGGAAACACCGTATATTTT. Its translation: CASNSRGRISGNTVYF.

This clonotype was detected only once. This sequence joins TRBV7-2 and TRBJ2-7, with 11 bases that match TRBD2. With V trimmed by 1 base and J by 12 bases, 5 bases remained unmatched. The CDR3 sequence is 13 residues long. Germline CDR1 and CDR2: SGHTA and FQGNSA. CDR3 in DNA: TGTGCCAGCAGCTTAGTAGCGGGGGGGCGTTGGTACTTC. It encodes CASSLVAGGRWYF.

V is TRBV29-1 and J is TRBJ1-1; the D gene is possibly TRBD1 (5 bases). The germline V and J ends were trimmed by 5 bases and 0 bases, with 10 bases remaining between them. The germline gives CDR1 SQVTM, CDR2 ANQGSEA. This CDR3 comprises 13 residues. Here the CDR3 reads CSVTQGLNTEAFF. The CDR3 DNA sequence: TGCAGCGTTACGCAGGGTCTGAACACTGAAGCTTTCTTT.

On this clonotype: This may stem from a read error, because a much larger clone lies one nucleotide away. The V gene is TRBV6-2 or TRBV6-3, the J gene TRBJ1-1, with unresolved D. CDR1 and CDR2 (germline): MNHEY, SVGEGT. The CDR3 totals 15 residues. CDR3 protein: CASSFHGLMNTEASF. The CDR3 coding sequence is TGTGCCAGCAGTTTTCACGGACTAATGAACACTGAAGCTTCCTTT.

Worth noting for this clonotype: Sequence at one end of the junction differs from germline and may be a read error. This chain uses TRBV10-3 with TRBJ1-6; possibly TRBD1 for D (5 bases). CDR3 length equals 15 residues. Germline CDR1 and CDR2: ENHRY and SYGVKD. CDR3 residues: CASSLGQYVNSPLHF. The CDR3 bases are TGTGCCAGCAGTTTGGGGCAGTACGTGAATTCACCCCTCCACTTT.

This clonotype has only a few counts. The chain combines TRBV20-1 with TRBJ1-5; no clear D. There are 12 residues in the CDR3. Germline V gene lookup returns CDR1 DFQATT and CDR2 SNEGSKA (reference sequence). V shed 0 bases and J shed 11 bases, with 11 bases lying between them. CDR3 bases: TGCAGTGCTAGAGAGGAGCTAACGTCCCAGCATTTT. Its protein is CSAREELTSQHF.

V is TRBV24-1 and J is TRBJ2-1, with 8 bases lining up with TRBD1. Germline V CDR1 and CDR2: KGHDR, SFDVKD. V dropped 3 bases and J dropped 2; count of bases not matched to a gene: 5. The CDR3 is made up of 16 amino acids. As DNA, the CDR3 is TGTGCCACCAGTGATCCAACAGGGGGAACCTACAATGAGCAGTTCTTC. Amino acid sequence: CATSDPTGGTYNEQFF.

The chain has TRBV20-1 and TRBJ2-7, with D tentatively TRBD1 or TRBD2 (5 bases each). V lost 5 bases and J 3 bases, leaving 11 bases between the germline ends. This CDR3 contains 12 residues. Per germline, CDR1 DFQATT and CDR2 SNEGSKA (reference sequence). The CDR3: CSAPGPYYEQYF. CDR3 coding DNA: TGCAGTGCTCCGGGACCCTACTACGAGCAGTACTTC.

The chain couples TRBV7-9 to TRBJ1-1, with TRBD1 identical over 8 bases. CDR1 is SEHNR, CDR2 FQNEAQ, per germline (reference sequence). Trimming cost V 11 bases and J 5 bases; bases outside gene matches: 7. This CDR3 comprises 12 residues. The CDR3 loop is CAVGQGATEAFF. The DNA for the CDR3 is TGTGCCGTAGGACAGGGCGCTACTGAAGCTTTCTTT.